This TCR beta chain is drawn from a study of T-cell memory formation after mild COVID-19. About the research overall: Each donor largely had its own TCR clusters.

Of note for this clonotype: Its antigen is currently unknown.

TCRdb re-called the 5' RACE reads with MiXCR, one entry per CDR3 protein. Of 350,000 to 500,000 distinct CDR3 sequences in the sample, roughly 17% were seen once. Study observations and caveats: Detection of some responders pre-infection suggested pre-existing cross-reactive memory T cells participated. What remained unconfirmed was the SARS-CoV-2 specificity of second-wave clones peaking on day 37. Chiefly within CM and EM were the contracting CD4+ clones; CD8+ ones were within EMRA.

With V trimmed by 6 bases and J by 6 bases, 13 bases remained unmatched. There are 15 residues in the CDR3. Germline CDR1 MNHEY, CDR2 SVGEGT. The sequenced sample was PBMCs or a T cell subset sorted from them (not recorded which). The chain combines TRBV6-2 or TRBV6-3 with TRBJ1-2, with 7 bases that match TRBD1. The sequence was obtained from a man younger than 35 who had mild COVID-19 (a few samples of this study predate the infection). Cell type and time point are not known. The CDR3 sequence is CASSPPATGIDGYTF. The CDR3 bases are TGTGCCAGCAGCCCCCCCGCGACAGGGATCGATGGCTACACCTTC.